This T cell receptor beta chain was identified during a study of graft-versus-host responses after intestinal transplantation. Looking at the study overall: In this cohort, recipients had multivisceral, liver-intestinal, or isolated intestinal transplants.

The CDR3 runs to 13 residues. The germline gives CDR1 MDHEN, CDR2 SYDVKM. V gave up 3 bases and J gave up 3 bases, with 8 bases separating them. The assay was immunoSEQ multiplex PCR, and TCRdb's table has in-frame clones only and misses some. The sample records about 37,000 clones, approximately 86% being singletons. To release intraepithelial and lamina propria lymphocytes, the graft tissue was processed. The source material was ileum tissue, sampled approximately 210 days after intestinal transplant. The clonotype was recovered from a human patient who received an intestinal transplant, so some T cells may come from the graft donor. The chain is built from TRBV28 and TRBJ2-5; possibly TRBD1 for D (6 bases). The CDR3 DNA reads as TGTGCCAGCAGTTTGTCAGGGGAAGAGACCCAGTACTTC. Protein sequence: CASSLSGEETQYF.